The T cell receptor beta chain under discussion was sequenced for a study of shared clonotypes between healthy human individuals. Whole-study context: CD4 naive cells filled three plates per donor, CD4 memory three, CD8 naive two and CD8 memory one. General observations from the study: Among donors, clonotype sharing was expected to be affected by sequencing depth. Few donors restricted represented genetic and exposure-history diversity.

It was about 210 ng DNA, around 33,000 T cell genomes, that sorted-subset replicate PCRs used. The protocol was immunoSEQ multiplex PCR, while the TCRdb copy is restricted to in-frame clones and leaves out a portion. The sample has 850,000 to 1,200,000 clones, more than 60% seen once. The CDR3 extends over 14 amino acids. Germline loops: CDR1 SGDLS, CDR2 YYNGEE. J gave up 7 bases and V 4 bases, and 4 bases lay outside the gene matches. About this clone: The antigen remains undetermined.

The chain joins TRBV9 to TRBJ2-3; TRBD2 matches 12 bases. Sequencing input: memory CD4+ T cells sorted from blood. The sample's subset: CD45RA-negative fraction. The receptor comes from a man aged 18 to 30 in good health. CDR3 bases: TGTGCCAGCAGCTCGGGACTAGCGGGTTATACGCAGTATTTT. This encodes CASSSGLAGYTQYF.